Below, 20 T cell receptor beta chains from the same sample are listed, as sequenced in a study of early T cells in non-severe SARS-CoV-2 infection. TCRdb analysed the 5' RACE reads with MiXCR anew, one entry per CDR3 protein. The sample records some 45,000 distinct CDR3 sequences, about 5.9% being singletons. Sequenced material: whole blood, taken at baseline. These receptors all come from an adult who was a healthcare worker with PCR-confirmed SARS-CoV-2 infection or an uninfected control (not recorded which).

In this sample, this clonotype turned up many times. The V call is TRBV12-3 or TRBV12-4, the J call TRBJ1-1, with D unclear. The CDR3 extends over 13 amino acids. The V gene lost 4 bases and the J gene lost 0 bases, with 6 bases spanning the gap. The CDR3 here is CASSSNLNTEAFF. The DNA for the CDR3 is TGTGCCAGCAGTTCAAACCTGAACACTGAAGCTTTCTTT.

The sample holds many counts of this clonotype. The chain is built from TRBV20-1 and TRBJ2-3; 10 bases fit TRBD2. The CDR3 spans 17 residues. The V segment lost 3 bases and the J segment 0 bases; nucleotides outside the gene matches: 9. Per germline, CDR1 DFQATT and CDR2 SNEGSKA (reference sequence). The CDR3 protein is CSASGSGGTISTDTQYF. Here the CDR3 DNA reads TGCAGTGCTAGCGGTAGCGGGGGGACTATTAGCACAGATACGCAGTATTTT.

This clonotype was observed at least ten times. The chain combines TRBV11-3 with TRBJ2-5; weak D call: TRBD2 (6 bases). V was shortened by 2 bases and J by 4 bases, with 14 bases between the two germline ends. Germline lookup yields CDR1 SGHNT and CDR2 YENEEA. This CDR3 contains 15 residues. Here the CDR3 DNA reads TGTGCCAGCAGCTTACAAACGGGGAGGAGAGAGACCCAGTACTTC. It translates to CASSLQTGRRETQYF.

This clonotype turned up a few times. V is TRBV29-1 and J is TRBJ2-5; 7 nucleotides align to TRBD1. This CDR3 region has 13 residues. CDR1 is SQVTM, CDR2 ANQGSEA, per germline. V lost 4 bases and J lost 1; bases outside the gene matches: 3. This CDR3 is CSVGWTGQETQYF. The CDR3 bases are TGCAGCGTTGGTTGGACAGGCCAAGAGACCCAGTACTTC.

This clonotype was detected ten times or more. The gene calls are TRBV3-1 and TRBJ2-7, with D maybe TRBD2 (5 bases). Germline V gene sequence: CDR1 LGHDT, CDR2 YNNKEL (reference sequence). The V end lost 0 bases, the J end lost 2 bases, and 17 bases lay between the germline ends. This CDR3 region has 17 residues. The CDR3 loop reads CASSQDYSRDGTYEQYF. The CDR3 bases are TGTGCCAGCAGCCAAGATTACAGCCGAGACGGGACCTACGAGCAGTACTTC.

In its sample, this clonotype was seen a few times. The J gene is TRBJ2-7, the V gene TRBV29-1; possibly TRBD1 or TRBD2 for D (5 bases each). From germline, CDR1 is SQVTM and CDR2 ANQGSEA. The CDR3 contains 12 residues. Trimming removed 3 bases at V and 3 bases at J, with 9 bases between. This CDR3 reads CSVERGYYEQYF. CDR3 sequence (DNA): TGCAGCGTTGAGAGGGGCTACTACGAGCAGTACTTC.

There are a few counts of this clonotype. This chain uses TRBV11-2 with TRBJ2-3; 8 positions match TRBD2. V shed 5 bases and J 4 bases; nucleotides not matched to a gene: 14. CDR1 is SGHAT and CDR2 is FQNNGV in the germline V gene. This CDR3 is 17 amino acids long. The CDR3 nucleotides are TGTGCCAGCAGCCCCATGGCGGGGACTAGGGTAGCAGATACGCAGTATTTT. It yields the protein CASSPMAGTRVADTQYF.

This chain joins TRBV6-5 and TRBJ2-5, with D hard to call. Trimming cost V 2 bases and J 1 base, with 11 bases left between them. This CDR3 spans 15 amino acids. Germline CDR1 is MNHEY and CDR2 is SVGAGI. CDR3 bases: TGTGCCAGCAGTTACGGACGCGAAGGCCAAGAGACCCAGTACTTC. This encodes CASSYGREGQETQYF.

This clonotype was counted ten times or more. The rearrangement joins TRBV15 to TRBJ1-5, with unresolved D. The germline V gene encodes CDR1 LNHNV and CDR2 YYDKDF (reference sequence). The CDR3 runs 13 residues. V was pared by 8 bases and J by 7 bases, with 15 bases between. The CDR3 DNA reads TGTGCCACCTCGGCGCTAAGAACCCAGCCCCAGCATTTT. Its translation: CATSALRTQPQHF.

The V gene is TRBV9, the J gene TRBJ1-4, with 7 bases fitting TRBD1. CDR1 is SGDLS and CDR2 is YYNGEE in the germline V gene. This CDR3 has 15 amino acids. J was trimmed by 4 bases and V by 2 bases; bases with no gene match: 5. CDR3: CASSVDTGVNEKLFF. DNA for the CDR3: TGTGCCAGCAGCGTTGATACAGGGGTTAATGAAAAACTGTTTTTT.

Many counts were recorded for this clonotype. The CDR3 DNA reads TGTGCCAGCAGTTTACGCTCTGGGGCCAACGTCCTGACTTTC. Translation: CASSLRSGANVLTF. The chain carries TRBV6-2 or TRBV6-3 and TRBJ2-6, with D uncertain. V lost 4 bases, J lost 0 bases, and 4 bases lay in between. This CDR3 comprises 14 residues. Germline values: CDR1 MNHEY, CDR2 SVGEGT.

This clonotype showed up many times. The rearrangement joins TRBV11-2 to TRBJ1-5; maybe TRBD1 (5 bases). This CDR3 has 12 residues. Germline V lookup: CDR1 SGHAT, CDR2 FQNNGV. V was cut by 5 bases and J by 9 bases, with 11 bases left in between. The CDR3 protein is CASSTLRGPQHF. Written as DNA, the CDR3 is TGTGCCAGCAGCACCCTGAGGGGGCCCCAGCATTTT.

There are many counts of this clonotype. The CDR3 protein is CASSLAGRYTEAFF. For the CDR3, the DNA is TGTGCCAGCAGCTTAGCGGGGCGGTACACTGAAGCTTTCTTT. V is TRBV7-2 and J is TRBJ1-1; D is perhaps TRBD1 (5 bases). The CDR3 runs to 14 residues. Germline assignment: CDR1 SGHTA and CDR2 FQGNSA. The V end lost 0 bases, the J end lost 3 bases, and 8 bases lay between the germline ends.

This clonotype was recorded a few times. The V call is TRBV9, the J call TRBJ1-1; no clear D. The length of the CDR3 is 15 residues. Germline CDR1 reads SGDLS; CDR2 reads YYNGEE. Trimming pared 2 bases from V and 0 bases from J, leaving 11 bases between. CDR3 DNA: TGTGCCAGCAGCGTTTATTTCGATATGAACACTGAAGCTTTCTTT. This codes for CASSVYFDMNTEAFF.

This rearrangement joins TRBV24-1 to TRBJ2-5; a possible D gene is TRBD1 (5 bases). Per the germline V gene, CDR1 is KGHDR and CDR2 is SFDVKD. The CDR3 spans 15 residues. V lost 3 bases to trimming and J lost 3 bases, with 13 bases between them. CDR3 loop: CATSDPLDREETQYF. CDR3 nucleotides: TGTGCCACCAGTGATCCCTTAGACAGAGAAGAGACCCAGTACTTC.

This clonotype was seen ten or more times. The chain uses TRBV5-1 and TRBJ1-4; possibly TRBD1 for D (6 bases). Trimming shortened V by 2 bases and J by 0 bases, and 14 bases separated the two germline ends. Germline V gene sequence: CDR1 SGHRS, CDR2 YFSETQ. There are 17 residues in the CDR3. CDR3 in amino acids: CASSFPRDTTTNEKLFF. Here the CDR3 DNA reads TGCGCCAGCAGCTTTCCCCGGGACACAACAACTAATGAAAAACTGTTTTTT. Complete variable domain (other parts from reference TRBV5-1 and TRBJ1-4): KAGVTQTPRYLIKTRGQQVTLSCSPISGHRSVSWYQQTPGQGLQFLFEYFSETQRNKGNFPGRFSGRQFSNSRSEMNVSTLELGDSALYLCASSFPRDTTTNEKLFFGSGTQLSVL.

In this sample, this clonotype turned up many times. The chain recombines TRBV7-2 with TRBJ2-7; D uncertain. The CDR3 is 14 amino acids. With 6 bases removed from V and 6 bases from J, the gap between germline ends came to 18 bases. The germline V gene encodes CDR1 SGHTA and CDR2 FQGNSA. CDR3 amino acids: CASRQIGSKGEQYF. As DNA, the CDR3 is TGTGCCAGCAGACAAATTGGGTCGAAGGGCGAGCAGTACTTC.

This clonotype was detected a few times. This chain connects TRBV6-5 to TRBJ2-2, with 8 positions matching TRBD1. CDR3 length equals 14 residues. V lost 4 bases and J lost 4; bases outside the gene matches: 2. Germline V gene data show CDR1 as MNHEY and CDR2 as SVGAGI. The CDR3 loop reads CASSLTGVTGELFF. DNA for the CDR3: TGTGCCAGCAGTTTGACAGGGGTCACCGGGGAGCTGTTTTTT.

This clonotype was seen at least ten times. The chain is built from TRBV4-3 and TRBJ1-1, with D tentatively TRBD1 (5 bases). This CDR3 region has 15 residues. The V gene's germline CDR1 is LGHNA and CDR2 YSLEER. Deletions cut 0 bases from V and 5 bases from J, with 13 bases between. In nucleotides, the CDR3 is TGCGCCAGCAGCCAAGAAGCGGGGAAGGGGACTGAAGCTTTCTTT. It codes for CASSQEAGKGTEAFF.

This clonotype was recorded at least ten times. J is TRBJ2-3 and V is TRBV5-4; weak D call: TRBD1 (5 bases). The ends were cut back, 2 bases at V and 7 bases at J, with 8 bases in the middle. Germline-derived CDR1 and CDR2 are SGHNT and YYREEE (reference sequence). This CDR3 is 12 amino acids long. The DNA of the CDR3 is TGTGCCAGCAGCTTAGGGGTTAATACGCAGTATTTT. Amino acid sequence: CASSLGVNTQYF.